The source of this T cell receptor beta chain is a study of radiation and T cells in renal cell carcinoma. The CDR3 extends over 13 amino acids. Germline CDR1 SEHNR, CDR2 FQNEAQ (reference sequence). Trimming took off 2 bases at V and 0 bases at J, with 4 bases between the two ends. The method was immunoSEQ multiplex PCR; TCRdb's version includes in-frame clones alone and lacks a portion of them. The table shows approximately 150,000 clones, with 65% to 90% occurring only once. The time point: blood 4 weeks post-SBRT, at nephrectomy. This sample's treatment: 15 Gy SBRT to primary tumor, nephrectomy 4 weeks later.

The V and J genes are TRBV7-9 and TRBJ2-5; D unresolved. The TCR sequence derives from a woman aged 50 to 60 with renal cell carcinoma. The input for sequencing was blood, taken from a patient whose treatment included radiotherapy and nephrectomy. The DNA for the CDR3 is TGTGCCAGCAGCTTATGGAACCAAGAGACCCAGTACTTC. This codes for CASSLWNQETQYF. The variable domain in full, with the rest retrieved from reference TRBV7-9 and TRBJ2-5, is DTGVSQNPRHKITKRGQNVTFRCDPISEHNRLYWYRQTLGQGPEFLTYFQNEAQLEKSRLLSDRFSAERPKGSFSTLEIQRTEQGDSAMYLCASSLWNQETQYFGPGTRLLVL.